The 20 T cell receptor beta chains below come from one sample, sequenced in a study of vaccination and CD4 T cells after COVID-19. Oncomine TCR Beta short-read sequencing was applied to DNA from cultured CD4+ T cells. MiXCR, run by TCRdb on the PCR reads, gives a single entry per CDR3 protein. The data contain about 14,000 distinct CDR3 sequences, around 64% of them singletons. Treatment in this sample: roughly nine-day PBMC culture with coronavirus spike peptide pools or control peptides (ViraFEST assay). Antigens of these TCRs are unknown. Sequencing was done on a sample of CD4+ T cells from blood, cultured in vitro. These receptors all stem from a human donor who had recovered from COVID-19.

This chain joins TRBV7-8 and TRBJ1-2, with TRBD1 identical over 10 bases. The CDR3 is 15 residues long. The V segment lost 5 bases and the J segment 8 bases; nucleotides outside the gene matches: 11. Germline assignment: CDR1 SGHVS and CDR2 FQNEAQ. The CDR3 here is CASSPRTGGVFGYTF. The CDR3 bases are TGTGCCAGCAGCCCCAGGACAGGGGGAGTATTCGGCTACACCTTC.

This chain's CDR3 is CASSENAGTEAFF. The CDR3 DNA sequence: TGCGCCAGCAGTGAAAACGCGGGGACTGAAGCTTTCTTT. This chain links TRBV10-1 with TRBJ1-1; no firm D call. V shed 3 bases and J shed 5 bases, with 10 bases lying between them. This CDR3 has 13 amino acids. CDR1 is WNHNN, CDR2 SYGVQD, per germline (reference sequence).

The chain carries TRBV6-1 and TRBJ2-6; D gene uncertain. The CDR3 spans 14 residues. Trimming shortened V by 9 bases and J by 0 bases, and 9 bases separated the two germline ends. CDR1 is MNHNS, CDR2 SASEGT, per germline. CDR3 DNA sequence: TGTGCCAGTGCAACAGTCTCTGGGGCCAACGTCCTGACTTTC. Amino acid sequence: CASATVSGANVLTF.

This chain joins TRBV7-8 and TRBJ1-3; 7 nucleotides line up with TRBD1. CDR1 is SGHVS and CDR2 is FQNEAQ in the germline V gene. This CDR3 is 14 amino acids long. Unmatched junction bases numbered 2, after V lost 5 bases and J lost 1 base. CDR3 region: CASSLRGSGNTIYF. The CDR3, as DNA: TGTGCCAGCAGCCTCAGGGGGTCTGGAAACACCATATATTTT.

This sequence joins TRBV19 and TRBJ1-4, with D perhaps TRBD1 (5 bases). V was shortened by 5 bases and J by 5 bases, with 12 bases between the two germline ends. This CDR3 has 14 amino acids. Germline CDR1 reads LNHDA; CDR2 reads SQIVND (reference sequence). CDR3 in DNA: TGTGCCAGTAGTTCCGGGACGACGAATGAAAAACTGTTTTTT. Its protein product is CASSSGTTNEKLFF.

This sequence joins TRBV11-2 and TRBJ2-1; no clear D gene. Between the trimmed V and J ends, which lost 3 bases and 0 bases, there was a span of 6 bases. The CDR3 has 14 amino acids. The germline V gene encodes CDR1 SGHAT and CDR2 FQNNGV. The CDR3 spells CASSLASSYNEQFF. The DNA of the CDR3 is TGTGCCAGCAGCTTGGCTAGCTCCTACAATGAGCAGTTCTTC.

This clonotype was counted a few times. The chain uses TRBV6-1 and TRBJ2-1; 11 nucleotides align to TRBD2. Trimming cost V 6 bases and J 6 bases; bases outside gene matches: 7. CDR1 and CDR2 (germline): MNHNS, SASEGT. The CDR3 has 15 amino acids. This CDR3 reads CASSFSGGAVNEQFF. The CDR3 DNA follows: TGTGCCAGCAGCTTTAGCGGGGGGGCTGTCAATGAGCAGTTCTTC.

In nucleotides, the CDR3 is TGTGCCAGCAGCTTACAGATACAAGAGACCCAGTACTTC. Protein product: CASSLQIQETQYF. V usage is TRBV5-8 and J usage is TRBJ2-5; D uncertain. The CDR3 length is 13 residues. Per germline, CDR1 SGHTS and CDR2 YDEGEE. V lost 2 bases, J lost 2 bases, and 7 bases lay in between.

This chain uses TRBV6-1 with TRBJ2-7, with D perhaps assigned TRBD1 or TRBD2 (5 bases each). Germline loops: CDR1 MNHNS, CDR2 SASEGT. CDR3 length equals 18 residues. V lost 5 bases and J 0 bases, leaving 23 bases between the germline ends. In DNA, the CDR3 is TGTGCCAGCAGTCCCCGCGTCCCCGACAGACTACTCTCCTACGAGCAGTACTTC. Translating gives CASSPRVPDRLLSYEQYF.

This clonotype is categorized as medium-sized (0.01 to 0.1%). Written as DNA, the CDR3 is TGCAGTGCTAGTGTAGCGGGAGCAGATACGCAGTATTTT. Translated, it gives CSASVAGADTQYF. This chain uses TRBV20-1 with TRBJ2-3; 9 positions agree with TRBD2. Germline lookup yields CDR1 DFQATT and CDR2 SNEGSKA (reference sequence). V shed 3 bases and J 4 bases; nucleotides not matched to a gene: 2. This CDR3 has 13 amino acids.

The chain is built from TRBV20-1 and TRBJ2-2; TRBD2 matches at 11 bases. Germline CDR1 and CDR2: DFQATT and SNEGSKA (reference sequence). J lost 0 bases, V lost 0 bases, and 3 bases had no gene match. The CDR3 totals 17 residues. CDR3 bases: TGCAGTGCTAGAGATCGACTAGCGGGGCCGAACACCGGGGAGCTGTTTTTT. This sequence encodes CSARDRLAGPNTGELFF.

There are a few counts of this clonotype. This CDR3 is CASSENSGPIQETQYF. The CDR3 DNA sequence: TGTGCCAGCAGTGAGAATAGCGGGCCCATCCAAGAGACCCAGTACTTC. The rearrangement joins TRBV6-1 to TRBJ2-5, with 7 nucleotides matching TRBD2. Germline CDR1 reads MNHNS; CDR2 reads SASEGT. V trimming: 3 bases; J trimming: 1 base; junction bases outside the gene matches: 8. This CDR3 contains 16 residues.

The chain joins TRBV19 to TRBJ1-3, with D unresolved. The CDR3 is 14 residues long. The germline V and J ends were trimmed by 7 bases and 0 bases, with 10 bases remaining between them. The germline CDR1 and CDR2 sequences are LNHDA and SQIVND (reference sequence). In DNA, the CDR3 is TGTGCCAGTACGGACCCTAGCTCTGGAAACACCATATATTTT. As protein: CASTDPSSGNTIYF. Looking up the rest from reference TRBV19 and TRBJ1-3 gives the full variable domain: DGGITQSPKYLFRKEGQNVTLSCEQNLNHDAMYWYRQDPGQGLRLIYYSQIVNDFQKGDIAEGYSVSREKKESFPLTVTSAQKNPTAFYLCASTDPSSGNTIYFGEGSWLTVV.

The chain recombines TRBV6-1 with TRBJ1-3; D gene unclear. V was clipped by 4 bases and J by 0 bases, with 4 bases between them. CDR3 length: 13 amino acids. Germline V gene lookup returns CDR1 MNHNS and CDR2 SASEGT. Here the CDR3 DNA reads TGTGCCAGCAGTGGGACCTCTGGAAACACCATATATTTT. It is translated as CASSGTSGNTIYF.

This chain uses TRBV12-3 or TRBV12-4 with TRBJ2-5, with 9 bases aligning to TRBD2. The J segment lost 2 bases and the V segment lost 4 bases, leaving 5 bases of the junction unmatched. The CDR3 is 15 amino acids. CDR3 residues: CASSSGLAQQETQYF. For the CDR3, the DNA is TGTGCCAGCAGTTCCGGACTAGCGCAACAAGAGACCCAGTACTTC.

This clonotype was seen a few times. J is TRBJ1-5 and V is TRBV6-1, with a possible D match to TRBD1 (6 bases). This CDR3 comprises 13 residues. V dropped 4 bases and J dropped 7 bases, with 11 bases sitting between them. The germline V gene encodes CDR1 MNHNS and CDR2 SASEGT. Here the CDR3 reads CASSVGAIQPQHF. The CDR3 nucleotides read TGTGCCAGCAGTGTGGGGGCAATCCAGCCCCAGCATTTT.

The chain couples TRBV7-6 to TRBJ1-4, with D possibly being TRBD1 (5 bases). V was pared by 8 bases and J by 8 bases, with 15 bases between. This CDR3 contains 13 residues. CDR1 and CDR2 from the germline V gene are SGHVS and FNYEAQ. In nucleotides, the CDR3 is TGTGCCAGCGCCCTGGGGGGAGGCGAAAAACTGTTTTTT. Amino acid sequence: CASALGGGEKLFF.

V is TRBV7-2 and J is TRBJ2-7; 9 nucleotides align to TRBD1. V was pared by 5 bases and J by 2 bases, with 7 bases of the junction left unmatched. The CDR3 covers 15 residues. Germline V CDR1 and CDR2: SGHTA, FQGNSA. The CDR3 spells CASSGGGQGAYEQYF. CDR3 sequence (DNA): TGTGCCAGCAGCGGGGGGGGACAGGGAGCCTACGAGCAGTACTTC.

The chain uses TRBV6-1 and TRBJ1-1; 8 bases agree with TRBD1. Per germline, CDR1 MNHNS and CDR2 SASEGT. The CDR3 has 14 amino acids. V was clipped by 4 bases and J by 0 bases; unmatched bases: 1. The CDR3 DNA reads as TGTGCCAGCAGTGCGACAGGGGTGAACACTGAAGCTTTCTTT. This translates into CASSATGVNTEAFF.

CDR3 DNA: TGTGCCAGCAGCCGCGGAGGGGGTGTCGATGAGCAGTTCTTC. Its protein product is CASSRGGGVDEQFF. The chain has TRBV6-2 or TRBV6-3 and TRBJ2-1; D may match TRBD1 or TRBD2 (6 bases each). The germline V and J ends were trimmed by 6 bases and 8 bases, with 17 bases remaining between them. The CDR3 consists of 14 residues. Germline CDR1 and CDR2: MNHEY and SVGEGT.